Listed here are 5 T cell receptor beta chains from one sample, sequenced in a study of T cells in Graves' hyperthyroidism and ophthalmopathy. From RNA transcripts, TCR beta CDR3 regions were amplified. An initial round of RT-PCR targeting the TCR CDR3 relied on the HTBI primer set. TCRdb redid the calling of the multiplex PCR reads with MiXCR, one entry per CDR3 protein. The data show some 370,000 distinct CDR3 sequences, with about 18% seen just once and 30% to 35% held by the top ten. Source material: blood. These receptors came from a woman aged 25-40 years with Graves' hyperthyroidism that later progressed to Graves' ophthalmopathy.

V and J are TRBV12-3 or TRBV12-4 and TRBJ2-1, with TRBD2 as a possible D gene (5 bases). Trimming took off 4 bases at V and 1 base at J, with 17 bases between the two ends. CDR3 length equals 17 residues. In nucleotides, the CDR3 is TGTGCCAGCAGTTGGGAGAGTGGGAGTGTTTCCTACAATGAGCAGTTCTTC. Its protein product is CASSWESGSVSYNEQFF.

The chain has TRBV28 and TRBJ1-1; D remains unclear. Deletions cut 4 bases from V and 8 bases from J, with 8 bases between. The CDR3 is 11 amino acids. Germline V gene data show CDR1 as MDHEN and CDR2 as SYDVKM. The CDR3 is CASSSGIEAFF. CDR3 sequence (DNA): TGTGCCAGCAGTTCCGGAATAGAAGCTTTCTTT.

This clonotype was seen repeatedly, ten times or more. CDR3 sequence: CASSLEGLTRLRLAKNIQYF. CDR3 bases: TGCGCCAGCAGCTTGGAAGGCCTAACCCGTCTTAGGTTGGCCAAAAACATTCAGTACTTC. This sequence joins TRBV5-1 and TRBJ2-4; D is ambiguous. This CDR3 spans 20 amino acids. CDR1 SGHRS and CDR2 YFSETQ come from the germline V gene. Deletions cut 0 bases from V and 1 base from J, with 23 bases between.

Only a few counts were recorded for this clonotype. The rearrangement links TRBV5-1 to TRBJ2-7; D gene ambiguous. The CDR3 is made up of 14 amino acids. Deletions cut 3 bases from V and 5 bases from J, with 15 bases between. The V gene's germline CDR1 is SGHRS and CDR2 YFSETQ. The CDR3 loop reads CASSYALSRDEQYF. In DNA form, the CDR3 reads TGCGCCAGCAGCTACGCCCTTTCTAGGGACGAGCAGTACTTC.

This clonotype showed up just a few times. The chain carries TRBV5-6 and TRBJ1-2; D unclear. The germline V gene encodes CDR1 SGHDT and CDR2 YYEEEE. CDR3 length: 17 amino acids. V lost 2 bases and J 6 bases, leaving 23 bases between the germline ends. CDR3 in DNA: TGTGCCAGCAGCTTACCCGCCCGAGCCGGCCTGGAAAATGGCTACACCTTC. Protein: CASSLPARAGLENGYTF.